This T cell receptor (beta chain) was observed in a study of T cell responses to AZD1222 COVID-19 vaccine. From germline, CDR1 is SGHRS and CDR2 YFSETQ. V lost 2 bases, J lost 2 bases, and 11 bases lay in between. This CDR3 has 14 amino acids. Profiling relied on immunoSEQ multiplex PCR, and the TCRdb table lists in-frame clones only, not all of them. The data hold approximately 200,000 clones, with approximately 94% observed a single time. The chain is built from TRBV5-1 and TRBJ2-7; TRBD2 is a possible D gene (5 bases). This sequence originates from an adult who received the MenACWY meningococcal vaccine as a control. The source was peripheral blood, collected 28 days after the second dose of the MenACWY control vaccine. The CDR3 nucleotides are TGCGCCAGCAGCTTAGCGGTCGGAACCTACGAGCAGTACTTC. As protein: CASSLAVGTYEQYF.